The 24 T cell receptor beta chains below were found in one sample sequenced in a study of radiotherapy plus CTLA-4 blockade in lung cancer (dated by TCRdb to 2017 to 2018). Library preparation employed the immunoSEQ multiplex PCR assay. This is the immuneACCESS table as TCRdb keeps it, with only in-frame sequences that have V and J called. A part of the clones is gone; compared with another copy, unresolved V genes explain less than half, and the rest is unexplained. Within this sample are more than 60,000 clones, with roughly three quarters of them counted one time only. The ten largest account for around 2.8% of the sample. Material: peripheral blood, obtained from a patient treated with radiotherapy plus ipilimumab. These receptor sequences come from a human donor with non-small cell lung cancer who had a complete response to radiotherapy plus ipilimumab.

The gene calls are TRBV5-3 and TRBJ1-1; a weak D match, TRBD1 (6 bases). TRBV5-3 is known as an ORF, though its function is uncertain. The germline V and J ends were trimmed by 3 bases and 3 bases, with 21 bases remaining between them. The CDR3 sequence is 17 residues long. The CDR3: CARSSSPTGTNYTEAFF. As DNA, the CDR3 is TGTGCCAGAAGCTCCTCCCCGACAGGTACCAACTACACTGAAGCTTTCTTT.

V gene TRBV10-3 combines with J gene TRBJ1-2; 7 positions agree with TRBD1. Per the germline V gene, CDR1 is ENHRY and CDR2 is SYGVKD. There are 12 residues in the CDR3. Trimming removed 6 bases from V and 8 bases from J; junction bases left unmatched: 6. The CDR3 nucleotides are TGTGCCATCAGAAAAGACAGGGAGGGCTACACCTTC. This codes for CAIRKDREGYTF.

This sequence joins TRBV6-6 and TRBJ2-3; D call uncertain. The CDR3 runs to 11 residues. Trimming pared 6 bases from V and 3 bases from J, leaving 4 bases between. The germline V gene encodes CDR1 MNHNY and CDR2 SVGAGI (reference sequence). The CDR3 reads CASRETDTQYF. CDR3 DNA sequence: TGTGCCAGCAGGGAGACAGATACGCAGTATTTT.

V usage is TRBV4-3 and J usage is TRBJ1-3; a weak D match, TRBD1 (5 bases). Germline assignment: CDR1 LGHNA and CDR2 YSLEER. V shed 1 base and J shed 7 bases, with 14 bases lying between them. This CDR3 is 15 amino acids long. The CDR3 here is CASSQVRHGGNTIYF. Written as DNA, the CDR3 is TGCGCCAGCAGCCAAGTAAGGCATGGGGGGAACACCATATATTTT.

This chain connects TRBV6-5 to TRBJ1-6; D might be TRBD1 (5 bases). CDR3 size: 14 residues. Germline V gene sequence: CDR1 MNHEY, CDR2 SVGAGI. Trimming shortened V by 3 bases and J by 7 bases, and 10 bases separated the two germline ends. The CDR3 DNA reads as TGTGCCAGCAGTTATGGGCAGGGAAATTCACCCCTCCACTTT. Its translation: CASSYGQGNSPLHF.

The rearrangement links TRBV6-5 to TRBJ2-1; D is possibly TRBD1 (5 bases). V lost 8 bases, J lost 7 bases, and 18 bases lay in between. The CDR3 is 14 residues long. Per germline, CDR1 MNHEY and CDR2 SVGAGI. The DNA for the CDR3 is TGTGCCAGCCGAAGACCACAGGCCGGTAATGAGCAGTTCTTC. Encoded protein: CASRRPQAGNEQFF.

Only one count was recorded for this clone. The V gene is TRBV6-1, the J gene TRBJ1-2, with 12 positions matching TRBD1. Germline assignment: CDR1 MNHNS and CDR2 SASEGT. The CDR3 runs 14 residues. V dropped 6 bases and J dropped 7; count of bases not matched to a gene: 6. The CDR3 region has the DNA TGTGCCAGCAGGGGGACAGGGGGCGCGTTTGGCTACACCTTC. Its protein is CASRGTGGAFGYTF.

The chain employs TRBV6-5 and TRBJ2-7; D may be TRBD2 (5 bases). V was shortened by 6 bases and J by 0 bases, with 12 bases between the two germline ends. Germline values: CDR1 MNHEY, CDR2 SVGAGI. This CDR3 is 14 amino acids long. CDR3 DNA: TGTGCCAGCAGGGTCGGCGGGCCCTCCTACGAGCAGTACTTC. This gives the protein CASRVGGPSYEQYF.

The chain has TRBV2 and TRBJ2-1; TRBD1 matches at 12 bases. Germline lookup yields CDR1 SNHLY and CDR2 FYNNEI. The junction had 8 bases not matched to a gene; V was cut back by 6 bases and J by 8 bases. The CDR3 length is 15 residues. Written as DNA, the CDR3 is TGTGCCAGCAGGCCCTCGGGACAGGGGGCATATGAGCAGTTCTTC. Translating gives CASRPSGQGAYEQFF. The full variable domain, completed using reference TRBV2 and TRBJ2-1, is EPEVTQTPSHQVTQMGQEVILRCVPISNHLYFYWYRQILGQKVEFLVSFYNNEISEKSEIFDDQFSVERPDGSNFTLKIRSTKLEDSAMYFCASRPSGQGAYEQFFGPGTRLTVL.

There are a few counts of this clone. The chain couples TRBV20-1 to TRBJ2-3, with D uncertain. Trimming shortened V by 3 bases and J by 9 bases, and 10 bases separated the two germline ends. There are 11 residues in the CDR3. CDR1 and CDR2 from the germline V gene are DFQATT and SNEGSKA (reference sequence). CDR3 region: CSASFLKTQYF. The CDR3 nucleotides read TGCAGTGCTAGCTTTCTAAAAACGCAGTATTTT.

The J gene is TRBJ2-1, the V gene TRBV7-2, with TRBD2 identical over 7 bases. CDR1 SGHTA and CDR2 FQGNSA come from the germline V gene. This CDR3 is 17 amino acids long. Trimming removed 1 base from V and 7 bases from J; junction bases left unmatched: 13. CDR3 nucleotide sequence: TGTGCCAGCAGCTTAGGCCGAAGGACTAGGGGAACTAATGAGCAGTTCTTC. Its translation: CASSLGRRTRGTNEQFF.

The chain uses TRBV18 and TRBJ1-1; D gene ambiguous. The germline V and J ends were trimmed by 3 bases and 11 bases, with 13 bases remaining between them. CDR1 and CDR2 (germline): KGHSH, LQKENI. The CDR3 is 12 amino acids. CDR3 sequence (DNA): TGTGCCAGCTCACCCGACGGAGGGAGGGCTTTCTTT. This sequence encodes CASSPDGGRAFF.

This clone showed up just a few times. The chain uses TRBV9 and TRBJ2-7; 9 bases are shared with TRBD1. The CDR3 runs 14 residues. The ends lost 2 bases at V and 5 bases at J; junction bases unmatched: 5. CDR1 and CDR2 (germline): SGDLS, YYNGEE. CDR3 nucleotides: TGTGCCAGCAGCGTCCGGGACAGGGAAAACGAGCAGTACTTC. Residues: CASSVRDRENEQYF.

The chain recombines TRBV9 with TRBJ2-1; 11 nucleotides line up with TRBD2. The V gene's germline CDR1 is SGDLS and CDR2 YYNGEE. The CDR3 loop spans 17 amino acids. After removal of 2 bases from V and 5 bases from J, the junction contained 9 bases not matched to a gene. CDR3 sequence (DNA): TGTGCCAGCAGCGTTAATTCCGGGACTAGCGGTAACAATGAGCAGTTCTTC. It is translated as CASSVNSGTSGNNEQFF.

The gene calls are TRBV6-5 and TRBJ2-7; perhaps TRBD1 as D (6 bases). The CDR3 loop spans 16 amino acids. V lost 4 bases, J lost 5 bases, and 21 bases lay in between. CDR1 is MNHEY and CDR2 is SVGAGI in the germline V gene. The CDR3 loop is CASSSDIYRVIHEQYF. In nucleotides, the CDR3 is TGTGCCAGCAGTTCAGACATCTACAGGGTAATCCACGAGCAGTACTTC.

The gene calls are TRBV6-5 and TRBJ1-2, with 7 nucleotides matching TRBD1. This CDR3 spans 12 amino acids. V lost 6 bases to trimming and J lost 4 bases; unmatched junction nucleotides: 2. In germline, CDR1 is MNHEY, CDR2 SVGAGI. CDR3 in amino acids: CASRTGFYGYTF. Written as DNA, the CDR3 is TGTGCCAGCAGGACAGGGTTCTATGGCTACACCTTC.

CDR3 sequence (DNA): TGTGCCAGTAGGAGCGGGAGAGCAAACACCGGGGAGCTGTTTTTT. This codes for CASRSGRANTGELFF. The chain joins TRBV6-6 to TRBJ2-2, with TRBD2 identical over 8 bases. The length of the CDR3 is 15 residues. Germline values: CDR1 MNHNY, CDR2 SVGAGI (reference sequence). With V trimmed by 9 bases and J by 2 bases, 8 bases remained unmatched.

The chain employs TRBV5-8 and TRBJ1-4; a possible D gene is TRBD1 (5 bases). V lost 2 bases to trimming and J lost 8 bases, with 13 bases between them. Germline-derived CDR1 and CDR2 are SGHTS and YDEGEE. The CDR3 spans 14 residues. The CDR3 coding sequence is TGTGCCAGCAGCTTTGCAGGGTTAGGCGAAAAACTGTTTTTT. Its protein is CASSFAGLGEKLFF.

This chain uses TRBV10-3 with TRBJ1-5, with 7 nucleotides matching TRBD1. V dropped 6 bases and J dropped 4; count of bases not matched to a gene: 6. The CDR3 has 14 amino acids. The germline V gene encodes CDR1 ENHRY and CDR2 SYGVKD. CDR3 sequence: CAIRAGTDNQPQHF. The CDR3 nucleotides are TGTGCCATCAGGGCCGGGACAGATAATCAGCCCCAGCATTTT.

For the CDR3, the DNA is TGCGCCAGCAGCCAAGAAAGGGGGGCGGGGGCAGATACGCAGTATTTT. Its protein is CASSQERGAGADTQYF. This chain connects TRBV4-1 to TRBJ2-3; tentative D call: TRBD2 (7 bases). Per germline, CDR1 MGHRA and CDR2 YSYEKL. Between the trimmed V and J ends, which lost 0 bases and 4 bases, there was a span of 14 bases. The CDR3 loop spans 16 amino acids.

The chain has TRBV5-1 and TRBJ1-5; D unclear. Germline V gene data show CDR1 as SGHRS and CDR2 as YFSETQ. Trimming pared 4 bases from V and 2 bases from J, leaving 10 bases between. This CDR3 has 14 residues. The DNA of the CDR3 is TGCGCCAGCAGCGCTACTCCGGGCAATCAGCCCCAGCATTTT. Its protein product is CASSATPGNQPQHF.

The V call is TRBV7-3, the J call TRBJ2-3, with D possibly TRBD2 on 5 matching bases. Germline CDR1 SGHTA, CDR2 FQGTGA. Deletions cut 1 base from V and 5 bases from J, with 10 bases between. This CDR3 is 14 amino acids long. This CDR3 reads CASSLKLGRDTQYF. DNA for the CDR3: TGTGCCAGCAGCTTAAAACTAGGTAGAGATACGCAGTATTTT.

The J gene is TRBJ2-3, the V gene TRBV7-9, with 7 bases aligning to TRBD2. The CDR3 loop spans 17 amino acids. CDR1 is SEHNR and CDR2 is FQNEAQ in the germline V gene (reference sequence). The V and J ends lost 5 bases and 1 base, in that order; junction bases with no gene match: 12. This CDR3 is CASSDRWLAVGTDTQYF. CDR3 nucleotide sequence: TGTGCCAGCAGCGATAGATGGCTAGCGGTGGGCACAGATACGCAGTATTTT.

The chain's CDR3 is CASAGLSLSYEQYF. The CDR3 DNA reads TGTGCCAGCGCGGGACTTAGCTTATCCTACGAGCAGTACTTC. The chain combines TRBV10-3 with TRBJ2-7, with D possibly TRBD2 on 6 matching bases. Looked up from germline, CDR1 is ENHRY and CDR2 is SYGVKD. The CDR3 consists of 14 residues. V was trimmed by 10 bases and J by 1 base, leaving 17 bases between them.